A selection of T cell receptor beta chains follows, all from one sample in a study of blood T cell repertoires in COVID-19. Produced via immunoSEQ multiplex PCR; TCRdb's table is partial and in-frame only. The table lists roughly 420,000 clones, approximately 88% of them singletons. The sequenced material came from PBMCs or T cells enriched from blood (not recorded which). The source is a woman in her thirties with acute COVID-19. Each CDR3 is given with its conserved first and last residue. The order of the fields is clone size, D gene, V gene, J gene, CDR3 protein, CDR3 DNA. A D gene is named only where the DNA matches it firmly. Not every row has a clone size; where given, it reads once, few, many or a size class.

clone size: NA; D gene: TRBD1; V gene: TRBV5-1; J gene: TRBJ2-2; CDR3 protein: CASRGDRGYTGELFF; CDR3 DNA: TGCGCCAGCAGAGGTGACAGGGGCTACACCGGGGAGCTGTTTTTT
clone size: NA; D gene: TRBD1; V gene: TRBV24-1; J gene: TRBJ2-7; CDR3 protein: CATSDRGTSRQYF; CDR3 DNA: TGTGCCACCAGTGACAGGGGGACCTCTCGGCAGTACTTC
clone size: NA; D gene: NA; V gene: TRBV18; J gene: TRBJ1-5; CDR3 protein: CASSATGYQEPQHF; CDR3 DNA: TGTGCCAGCTCAGCAACAGGGTACCAAGAGCCCCAGCATTTT
clone size: NA; D gene: NA; V gene: TRBV19; J gene: TRBJ1-1; CDR3 protein: CASSIDRQGTEAFF; CDR3 DNA: TGTGCCAGTAGTATAGATCGTCAGGGTACTGAAGCTTTCTTT
clone size: NA; D gene: NA; V gene: TRBV6-5; J gene: TRBJ1-1; CDR3 protein: CASSRFRRVRTEAFF; CDR3 DNA: TGTGCCAGCAGTAGATTTAGACGGGTGAGGACTGAAGCTTTCTTT
clone size: NA; D gene: NA; V gene: TRBV5-1; J gene: TRBJ1-2; CDR3 protein: CASASIGGYGYTF; CDR3 DNA: TGCGCCAGCGCATCGATAGGGGGTTATGGCTACACCTTC
clone size: NA; D gene: TRBD1; V gene: TRBV7-2; J gene: TRBJ2-1; CDR3 protein: CASSSLLGQGKNEQFF; CDR3 DNA: TGTGCCAGCAGCTCCCTTTTGGGACAGGGGAAAAATGAGCAGTTCTTC
clone size: NA; D gene: TRBD2; V gene: TRBV12-3/TRBV12-4; J gene: TRBJ2-7; CDR3 protein: CASEWGGEQYF; CDR3 DNA: TGTGCCTCCGAGTGGGGGGGCGAGCAGTACTTC
clone size: NA; D gene: NA; V gene: TRBV4-1; J gene: TRBJ1-4; CDR3 protein: CASSQVWGQGKGEKLFF; CDR3 DNA: TGCGCCAGCAGCCAAGTTTGGGGGCAGGGTAAAGGCGAAAAACTGTTTTTT
clone size: NA; D gene: TRBD1; V gene: TRBV7-9; J gene: TRBJ1-2; CDR3 protein: CASRETTGGTDGYTF; CDR3 DNA: TGTGCCAGCAGGGAGACGACAGGGGGCACGGATGGCTACACCTTC
clone size: NA; D gene: NA; V gene: TRBV7-8; J gene: TRBJ2-7; CDR3 protein: CASSLGTGEQYF; CDR3 DNA: TGTGCCAGCAGCTTGGGGACTGGCGAGCAGTACTTC
clone size: NA; D gene: NA; V gene: TRBV7-3; J gene: TRBJ2-2; CDR3 protein: CASSLHGGNTGELFF; CDR3 DNA: TGTGCCAGCAGCTTACACGGGGGAAACACCGGGGAGCTGTTTTTT
clone size: NA; D gene: NA; V gene: TRBV7-9; J gene: TRBJ1-2; CDR3 protein: CASSSSYYGYTF; CDR3 DNA: TGTGCCAGCAGCTCCTCGTACTATGGCTACACCTTC
clone size: NA; D gene: NA; V gene: TRBV2; J gene: TRBJ1-3; CDR3 protein: CASMEEHVSGNTIYF; CDR3 DNA: TGTGCCAGCATGGAGGAACACGTCTCTGGAAACACCATATATTTT
clone size: NA; D gene: NA; V gene: TRBV19; J gene: TRBJ1-2; CDR3 protein: CASSIGQGLGYGYTF; CDR3 DNA: TGTGCCAGTAGTATTGGGCAGGGACTGGGCTATGGCTACACCTTC
clone size: NA; D gene: TRBD1; V gene: TRBV27; J gene: TRBJ2-7; CDR3 protein: CASSLSGQGGYEQYF; CDR3 DNA: TGTGCCAGCAGTTTATCGGGACAGGGAGGCTACGAGCAGTACTTC
clone size: NA; D gene: NA; V gene: TRBV7-3; J gene: TRBJ2-3; CDR3 protein: CASSPSLASVPDTQYF; CDR3 DNA: TGTGCCAGCAGCCCTTCCCTGGCTAGCGTGCCCGATACGCAGTATTTT
clone size: NA; D gene: TRBD1; V gene: TRBV3-1/TRBV3-2; J gene: TRBJ1-2; CDR3 protein: CASSQGQSYGYTF; CDR3 DNA: TGTGCCAGCAGCCAGGGACAGTCCTATGGCTACACCTTC
clone size: NA; D gene: NA; V gene: TRBV7-9; J gene: TRBJ2-7; CDR3 protein: CASSLRGGAYEQYF; CDR3 DNA: TGTGCCAGCAGCTTAAGAGGGGGGGCTTACGAGCAGTACTTC
clone size: NA; D gene: NA; V gene: TRBV6-5; J gene: TRBJ2-3; CDR3 protein: CASSPTARTDTQYF; CDR3 DNA: TGTGCCAGCAGTCCGACAGCTCGCACAGATACGCAGTATTTT
clone size: NA; D gene: NA; V gene: TRBV24-1; J gene: TRBJ2-5; CDR3 protein: CATSDRETQYF; CDR3 DNA: TGTGCCACCAGTGATCGTGAGACCCAGTACTTC
clone size: NA; D gene: TRBD1; V gene: TRBV18; J gene: TRBJ2-2; CDR3 protein: CASSPRTGTFTGELFF; CDR3 DNA: TGTGCCAGCTCACCACGGACAGGGACCTTCACCGGGGAGCTGTTTTTT
clone size: NA; D gene: NA; V gene: TRBV18; J gene: TRBJ1-2; CDR3 protein: CASSPRRVNYGYTF; CDR3 DNA: TGTGCCAGCTCACCGAGGAGAGTTAACTATGGCTACACCTTC
clone size: NA; D gene: NA; V gene: TRBV5-4; J gene: TRBJ1-1; CDR3 protein: CASSLGGETEAFF; CDR3 DNA: TGTGCCAGCAGCTTGGGGGGAGAAACTGAAGCTTTCTTT
clone size: NA; D gene: NA; V gene: TRBV24-1; J gene: TRBJ2-7; CDR3 protein: CATSHHHSPYEQYF; CDR3 DNA: TGTGCCACCAGTCATCATCACAGTCCCTACGAGCAGTACTTC
clone size: NA; D gene: TRBD1; V gene: TRBV4-3; J gene: TRBJ1-4; CDR3 protein: CASSQVSQGVNEKLFF; CDR3 DNA: TGCGCCAGCAGCCAAGTTTCCCAGGGGGTAAATGAAAAACTGTTTTTT
clone size: NA; D gene: NA; V gene: TRBV5-6; J gene: TRBJ1-5; CDR3 protein: CASSPGGNQPQHF; CDR3 DNA: TGTGCCAGCAGCCCAGGGGGCAATCAGCCCCAGCATTTT
clone size: NA; D gene: TRBD1; V gene: TRBV3-1/TRBV3-2; J gene: TRBJ1-3; CDR3 protein: CASSQNRPGQAVSGNTIYF; CDR3 DNA: TGTGCCAGCAGCCAAAACAGACCGGGACAGGCGGTCTCTGGAAACACCATATATTTT
clone size: NA; D gene: NA; V gene: TRBV2; J gene: TRBJ1-6; CDR3 protein: CASSPGTQMGSPLHF; CDR3 DNA: TGTGCCAGCAGCCCGGGAACCCAAATGGGTTCACCCCTCCACTTT
clone size: NA; D gene: NA; V gene: TRBV2; J gene: TRBJ1-6; CDR3 protein: CASSDPDRSFKSSYNSPLHF; CDR3 DNA: TGTGCCAGCAGTGATCCGGACAGATCCTTCAAGAGCTCCTATAATTCACCCCTCCACTTT
clone size: NA; D gene: TRBD2; V gene: TRBV7-6; J gene: TRBJ2-1; CDR3 protein: CASSLFPNSGGADFYNEQFF; CDR3 DNA: TGTGCCAGCAGCTTATTTCCCAATAGCGGGGGGGCCGATTTCTACAATGAGCAGTTCTTC
clone size: NA; D gene: NA; V gene: TRBV7-2; J gene: TRBJ1-6; CDR3 protein: CASSSQGTGGSYNSPLHF; CDR3 DNA: TGTGCCAGCAGCTCCCAAGGCACGGGTGGGTCCTATAATTCACCCCTCCACTTT
clone size: NA; D gene: TRBD1; V gene: TRBV5-1; J gene: TRBJ2-3; CDR3 protein: CASSLGAGGPDTQYF; CDR3 DNA: TGCGCCAGCAGCTTGGGGGCAGGGGGCCCAGATACGCAGTATTTT
clone size: NA; D gene: TRBD1; V gene: TRBV5-1; J gene: TRBJ1-3; CDR3 protein: CASSLGRTGSSSGNTIYF; CDR3 DNA: TGCGCCAGCAGCTTGGGACGGACAGGGTCTTCCTCTGGAAACACCATATATTTT
clone size: few; D gene: NA; V gene: TRBV7-2; J gene: TRBJ2-7; CDR3 protein: CASSLYHPGNSYEQYF; CDR3 DNA: TGTGCCAGCAGCTTATATCATCCAGGAAACTCCTACGAGCAGTACTTC
clone size: NA; D gene: TRBD1; V gene: TRBV27; J gene: TRBJ2-1; CDR3 protein: CASSLIGQGDEQFF; CDR3 DNA: TGTGCCAGCAGTTTAATCGGACAGGGGGATGAGCAGTTCTTC
clone size: NA; D gene: TRBD1; V gene: TRBV2; J gene: TRBJ1-5; CDR3 protein: CASRGDSYSNQPQHF; CDR3 DNA: TGTGCCAGCAGGGGGGACAGTTATAGCAATCAGCCCCAGCATTTT
clone size: few; D gene: TRBD1; V gene: TRBV24-1; J gene: TRBJ1-2; CDR3 protein: CATSDPDRDYGYTF; CDR3 DNA: TGTGCCACCAGTGATCCCGACAGGGACTATGGCTACACCTTC
clone size: NA; D gene: TRBD1; V gene: TRBV7-9; J gene: TRBJ1-4; CDR3 protein: CASSFYRGQDEKLFF; CDR3 DNA: TGTGCCAGCAGCTTTTACAGGGGGCAGGATGAAAAACTGTTTTTT
clone size: once; D gene: NA; V gene: TRBV5-1; J gene: TRBJ1-5; CDR3 protein: CASSSRGGGNQPQHF; CDR3 DNA: TGCGCCAGCAGCAGCAGGGGAGGGGGCAATCAGCCCCAGCATTTT